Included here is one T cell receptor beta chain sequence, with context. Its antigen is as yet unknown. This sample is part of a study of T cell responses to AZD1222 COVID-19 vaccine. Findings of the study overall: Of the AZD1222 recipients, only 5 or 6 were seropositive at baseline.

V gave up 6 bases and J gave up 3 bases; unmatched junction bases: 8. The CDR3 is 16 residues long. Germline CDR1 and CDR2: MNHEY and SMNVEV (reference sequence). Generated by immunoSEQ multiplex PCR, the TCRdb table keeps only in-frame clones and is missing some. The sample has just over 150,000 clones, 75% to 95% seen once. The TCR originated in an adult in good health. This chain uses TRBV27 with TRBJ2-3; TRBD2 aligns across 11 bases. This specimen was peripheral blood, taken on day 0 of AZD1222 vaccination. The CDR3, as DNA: TGTGCCAGCAGCCCGGGACTAGCGGTACTTACAGATACGCAGTATTTT. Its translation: CASSPGLAVLTDTQYF.